The T cell receptor (beta chain) under discussion was sequenced for a study of cytomegalovirus exposure and HLA in healthy donors (dated by TCRdb to about 2017). As for the study more broadly: An earlier analysis of 550 to 700 of the donors reported 250 to 350 Gb of sequence data and some 120 million unique TCR beta sequences from about 179 million T cells. An early release that covered 500 to 800 HLA-typed donors contained approximately 320 gigabases of sequencing data and some 87 million unique TCR sequences. Of the 300 to 500 genotyped donors, 81% were placed in the genetic ancestry cluster associated with self-reported Caucasian donors. The study aimed to test whether signatures of past pathogen exposure could be identified by cataloging public T cell receptors. The study used immunosequencing to profile the T cell repertoires of approximately 650 subjects and linked those repertoires to cytomegalovirus serostatus. In addition to the first cohort of 650 to 750 subjects, a separate validation cohort of 120 different subjects was used. High-throughput TCR immunosequencing, statistical association of individual TCRs with disease status, and machine learning were combined to predict cytomegalovirus infection status. A later analysis re-analyzed previously published TCR beta repertoires from about 730 donors and added high-resolution HLA genotyping to study TCR occurrence patterns. The later analysis used no new phenotypic data to find candidate immune exposures, relying instead on TCR beta sequences and their occurrence across donors. An earlier analysis of around 580 of the donors used high-throughput TCR beta sequencing to judge whether each TCR beta V gene segment behaved as functional or pseudogenic. Alongside the repertoire data, information on donor age, sex, ethnicity and CMV serostatus was compiled. A later genetic analysis used genome-wide SNP genotypes for about 60% of the roughly 700 donors, treating that subset as a discovery cohort. Every repertoire in the discovery cohort had been generated on one and the same sequencing platform. HLA typing covered class I and class II loci at four-digit resolution. The number of donors typed differed by locus, with 629-630 for A, B, C, DRB1 and DQB1, around 500 for DQA1, over 600 for DPA1, and roughly 450 for DPB1. Because of strong linkage in the cohort, roughly five DR-DQ haplotypes were treated as single units for association and clustering. Across roughly 420 genotyped donors of the cohort, an average of about 240,000 unique TCR beta nucleotide sequences per donor were sequenced, and roughly a sixth of those sequences were non-productive.

With respect to this clone: Its antigen remains undetermined. Nothing much larger sits one base from this clone, and base qualities are not available.

Broad study findings and their caveats: In vitro tests confirmed that a few of the cytomegalovirus-associated TCR beta chains recognize cytomegalovirus antigens. The earlier analysis of some 540 of the donors excluded some 15 rarely observed V segments, including chromosome 9 orphons, because counts were too low. Because some donors lacked HLA typing at each locus, the association tests relied only on the typed subset. The authors suggested that the approach could potentially be generalized to other disease states and immunological phenotypes. According to a later analysis, TCR association rates differed among HLA loci, with DRB1 alleles showing the most associated TCRs and HLA-C alleles showing the fewest. Several of the top co-occurrence clusters appeared to be linked to parvovirus B19, influenza, CMV and Epstein-Barr virus, according to a later analysis. The sequencing pipeline was judged likely to have produced a cluster of highly shared sequence variants as a technical artifact. A further reported finding was that TCR beta sequences accurately predicted the HLA-A and HLA-B alleles for most subjects in the first cohort. Strong co-occurrence of HLA alleles, especially DR and DQ, made assigning TCR associations to individual alleles difficult. An association between a missense DCLRE1C variant and V-gene and J-gene trimming of TCR beta chains was found in a later genetic analysis and replicated in an independent cohort. Compared with equally common non-associated chains, HLA-associated TCR beta chains in a later analysis were more clonally expanded and had lower generation probabilities. A later analysis found that most CMV-associated TCR beta chains appeared HLA-restricted, with HLA associations seemingly driven largely by CMV exposure. Presence/absence analyses assumed roughly uniform sequencing depth across donors, an assumption that may not hold. In an earlier analysis of over 550 of the donors, most TCR beta V segments were observed in productive rearrangements about 87% or about 30% of the time, broadly matching IMGT annotations. Linkage disequilibrium might explain the correlated functional status among segregating V segments, but an unknown experimental factor could not be excluded. The study gave a list of 150 to 200 TCR beta chains associated with cytomegalovirus. In a later analysis, some 17,000 TCR beta sequences were associated with specific HLA alleles at a false discovery rate of 0.05. The only immune exposure information available for the cohort was CMV serostatus. Compared with the roughly 700-donor mean, donors in an Asian-associated ancestry cluster had fewer N-insertions in productive TCRs, according to a later genetic analysis. Some IMGT-functional V segments, including TRBV6-2 and TRBV6-3, could not be distinguished by the 87-base-pair reads and were therefore excluded. In both the original and validation cohorts, the classifier was reported to diagnose cytomegalovirus status with high specificity and sensitivity. In this cohort, only TCR beta chains were sequenced, and detectable features were limited by the absence of alpha or paired-chain data. Most TCR sequences were seen in very few donors, while some public TCRs were found in many individuals.

In total, more than 500 healthy bone marrow donors made up the cohort. At the time of sampling, every cohort member was nominally healthy, though immune exposures that went unrecorded were likely present. The donor tested CMV seropositive, placing the donor among the approximately 310 seropositive members of the cohort. Every donor gave a peripheral blood sample, and the peripheral blood mononuclear cells from that sample were used for TCR beta sequencing. The Qiagen DNeasy Blood Extraction Kit was used to extract genomic DNA from the blood cell samples. The germline V gene (reference sequence) specifies SEHNR as CDR1 and FQNEAQ as CDR2. V loses 1 base, J loses 0 bases, and the germline ends lie 6 bases apart. The CDR3, cysteine through phenylalanine, is 15 amino acids long. Only the CDR3 DNA is retained, 45 bases long and in frame from the first base. The library was produced with the immunoSEQ multiplex PCR assay. A mixture of 60 forward primers for TCR Vbeta segments and 13 reverse primers for TCR Jbeta segments was used in the multiplex PCR. A multiplex PCR assay on genomic DNA amplified the CDR3 region of rearranged TCR beta genes. Amplified TCR beta libraries were sequenced as 87-base-pair reads on the Illumina HiSeq System. The original methods were these. Across the roughly 640 repertoires, a later analysis counted around 80 million unique TCR beta chains, around 11 million of which were shared by at least two donors. A nearest-neighbor algorithm error-corrected the raw reads and collapsed the reads into unique sequences, merging closely related sequences to remove PCR and sequencing errors. V, D and J gene segments were assigned by aligning CDR3 sequences to IMGT reference sequences. For a sequence to be retained, a match of at least six nucleotides was required to both a V gene segment and a J gene segment. Rearrangements were classified as productive when the CDR3 lacked stop codons and remained in frame with V and J, and all other rearrangements were classified as non-productive. CDR3 was defined according to IMGT convention as the region running from the second conserved V-encoded cysteine to the conserved J-encoded phenylalanine. Sequences without an unambiguous match to a single V gene segment were excluded from the earlier analysis of about 630 of the donors. In an earlier analysis of more than 500 of the donors, a V segment was called functional when productive rearrangements were above 56.7%, and segregating when the standard deviation between donors exceeded 5%. A statistical classification framework was developed to diagnose cytomegalovirus status using the catalog of TCR beta chain sequences. V and J gene assignment, in a later analysis, came from comparing TCR nucleotide sequences with IMGT/GENE-DB human TR gene sequences. The TCRdist pipeline was used in a later analysis to assign CDR3 sequences and most-parsimonious VDJ recombination scenarios. In a later analysis, each TCR beta chain was defined by its CDR3 amino acid sequence together with its V-gene family, and reads without a unique V-gene family were excluded. As a way to deal with suspected cross-contamination and a sequencing artifact, a later analysis dropped hundreds of nucleotide sequences that were highly shared and had low generation probability. For each public chain, a later analysis derived a clonal expansion index from normalized ranks of inferred template counts within each repertoire. A later analysis computed generation probabilities with a VDJ recombination model fitted to out-of-frame rearrangements, and checked the results against IGoR. In a later analysis, TCR-TCR, TCR-HLA and TCR-CMV co-occurrence was scored with hypergeometric tests, and a repertoire-size bias correction was applied to TCR pairs. False discovery rates were estimated in a later analysis by permuting HLA or CMV assignments 20 times. In a later analysis, co-occurring TCRs were grouped with DBSCAN, and TCRdist sequence similarity was added when clustering was performed within HLA-allele-positive subsets. Repertoires with fewer than 30,000 or more than 120,000 public chains, plus five repertoires with anomalous nucleotide sharing, were excluded from co-occurrence clustering. TCRdb obtained this table from immuneACCESS and retained in-frame rearrangements with V and J assigned. These tables miss some clones; where compared with another copy, unresolved V genes account for less than half of the shortfall, and the remainder is unexplained. V and J calls and clone size follow that table, whereas D and trimming were derived from the DNA. The sample yields about 84,000 clones; about 60% were counted once. The top ten constitute 15% of the sample.

The rearrangement joined TRBV7-9 to TRBJ1-4; no D gene call is confident. The source of this sequence is a middle-aged woman in good health and CMV-seropositive. Sample: PBMCs. The CDR3 protein: CASSLGEATNEKLFF. The DNA is TGTGCCAGCAGCTTAGGAGAAGCAACTAATGAAAAACTGTTTTTT.